The 24 T cell receptor beta chains given below trace back to one sample, sequenced in a study of T cell responses to AZD1222 COVID-19 vaccine. TCRdb keeps only in-frame clones here, not all; method: immunoSEQ multiplex PCR. The sample lists 150,000 or so clones, about 92% occurring once. Sample: peripheral blood, taken on day 0 of AZD1222 vaccination. The receptors come from an adult in good health.

The rearrangement links TRBV18 to TRBJ2-3, with a weak D call TRBD1 (6 bases). The CDR3 loop spans 14 amino acids. Germline CDR1 and CDR2: KGHSH and LQKENI. V gave up 2 bases and J gave up 3 bases, with 9 bases separating them. In DNA, the CDR3 is TGTGCCAGCTCACCAGTCGGGACAACAGATACGCAGTATTTT. As protein: CASSPVGTTDTQYF. Full variable domain (remainder filled in from reference TRBV18 and TRBJ2-3): NAGVMQNPRHLVRRRGQEARLRCSPMKGHSHVYWYRQLPEEGLKFMVYLQKENIIDESGMPKERFSAEFPKEGPSILRIQQVVRGDSAAYFCASSPVGTTDTQYFGPGTRLTVL.

The rearrangement links TRBV3-1 (or the pseudogene TRBV3-2) to TRBJ2-7, with 9 bases that match TRBD1. CDR1 is LGHDT, CDR2 YNNKEL, per germline (reference sequence). J was trimmed by 4 bases and V by 2 bases; bases with no gene match: 6. This CDR3 region has 15 residues. DNA of the CDR3: TGTGCCAGCAGCCAACCGGGACAGGGCTCTTACGAGCAGTACTTC. Protein sequence: CASSQPGQGSYEQYF.

The V and J genes are TRBV10-2 and TRBJ2-2, with TRBD2 identical over 8 bases. V was clipped by 3 bases and J by 5 bases; unmatched bases: 8. The germline CDR1 and CDR2 sequences are WSHSY and SAAADI. The CDR3 spans 16 residues. The CDR3 loop reads CASSDPGLGRTGELFF. The CDR3 DNA follows: TGCGCCAGCAGTGACCCGGGACTAGGGAGGACCGGGGAGCTGTTTTTT.

This chain joins TRBV28 and TRBJ2-7; perhaps TRBD1 as D (5 bases). This CDR3 region has 13 residues. The V gene lost 3 bases and the J gene lost 2 bases, with 8 bases spanning the gap. Germline V gene sequence: CDR1 MDHEN, CDR2 SYDVKM. As DNA, the CDR3 is TGTGCCAGCAGTTTGTACAGGACCTACGAGCAGTACTTC. Its protein is CASSLYRTYEQYF.

V gene TRBV5-1 combines with J gene TRBJ1-1; weak D call: TRBD1 (6 bases). The CDR3 has 13 amino acids. Trimming stripped 3 bases from V and 5 bases from J, with 11 bases between. Germline V gene data show CDR1 as SGHRS and CDR2 as YFSETQ. The CDR3 DNA reads TGCGCCAGCAGCTCACAGGGAAGGACTGAAGCTTTCTTT. Its translation: CASSSQGRTEAFF. Supplemented by reference TRBV5-1 and TRBJ1-1, the full variable domain reads KAGVTQTPRYLIKTRGQQVTLSCSPISGHRSVSWYQQTPGQGLQFLFEYFSETQRNKGNFPGRFSGRQFSNSRSEMNVSTLELGDSALYLCASSSQGRTEAFFGQGTRLTVV.

This sequence joins TRBV5-1 and TRBJ1-1; 7 nucleotides align to TRBD1. This CDR3 is built from 17 residues. J gave up 5 bases and V 4 bases, and 17 bases lay outside the gene matches. Germline CDR1 SGHRS, CDR2 YFSETQ. The CDR3 here is CASSNLPTRGKGTEAFF. The CDR3 DNA follows: TGCGCCAGCAGCAATTTACCGACCAGGGGGAAGGGAACTGAAGCTTTCTTT.

This sequence joins TRBV19 and TRBJ2-7, with 10 bases matching TRBD2. From germline, CDR1 is LNHDA and CDR2 SQIVND (reference sequence). This CDR3 is 15 amino acids long. V gave up 2 bases and J gave up 7 bases; unmatched junction bases: 8. The CDR3 loop reads CASSITGELAGEQYF. In DNA, the CDR3 is TGTGCCAGTAGTATAACAGGGGAACTAGCGGGAGAGCAGTACTTC.

The rearrangement joins TRBV11-1 to TRBJ2-3; 9 bases fit TRBD1. V shed 1 base and J 0 bases; nucleotides not matched to a gene: 2. CDR3 length: 16 amino acids. Germline-derived CDR1 and CDR2 are SGHAT and FQDESV (reference sequence). The CDR3 region has the DNA TGTGCCAGCAGCTTAGTCGGGACAGGGAGCACAGATACGCAGTATTTT. Amino acid sequence: CASSLVGTGSTDTQYF.

The gene calls are TRBV6-4 and TRBJ2-7; 7 bases agree with TRBD1. The trim removed 5 bases at V and 0 bases at J, leaving 13 bases unmatched. Per the germline V gene, CDR1 is MRHNA and CDR2 is SNTAGT. The CDR3 loop spans 17 amino acids. As DNA, the CDR3 is TGTGCCAGCAGTCACCGGGACAGCCAAGAAGTCTCCTACGAGCAGTACTTC. Translated: CASSHRDSQEVSYEQYF.

V and J are TRBV12-3 or TRBV12-4 and TRBJ1-3; no reliable D call. This CDR3 spans 13 amino acids. V was cut by 7 bases and J by 2 bases, with 9 bases left in between. CDR3 DNA sequence: TGTGCCAGCAAACGGGAAGCTGGAAACACCATATATTTT. Its protein is CASKREAGNTIYF.

This clone was seen a few times. The chain couples TRBV11-2 to TRBJ2-7, with a possible D match to TRBD2 (6 bases). V was trimmed by 7 bases and J by 1 base, leaving 17 bases between them. The CDR3 loop spans 15 amino acids. Germline CDR1 reads SGHAT; CDR2 reads FQNNGV. The CDR3 nucleotides are TGTGCCAGCACCCTACTAGGGAGCGGGTCCTACGAGCAGTACTTC. This gives the protein CASTLLGSGSYEQYF. Complete variable domain (other parts from reference TRBV11-2 and TRBJ2-7): EAGVAQSPRYKIIEKRQSVAFWCNPISGHATLYWYQQILGQGPKLLIQFQNNGVVDDSQLPKDRFSAERLKGVDSTLKIQPAKLEDSAVYLCASTLLGSGSYEQYFGPGTRLTVT.

The chain joins TRBV6-1 to TRBJ1-6, with D maybe TRBD1 (6 bases). CDR1 is MNHNS, CDR2 SASEGT, per germline. Trimming removed 0 bases at V and 7 bases at J, with 10 bases between. The CDR3 contains 15 residues. The CDR3 coding sequence is TGTGCCAGCAGTGAAGCGACAGGTCAGAATTCACCCCTCCACTTT. This encodes CASSEATGQNSPLHF.

The genes are TRBV29-1 and TRBJ1-2; TRBD1 agrees at 8 bases. The ends lost 6 bases at V and 12 bases at J; junction bases unmatched: 12. CDR3 length equals 12 residues. CDR1 is SQVTM and CDR2 is ANQGSEA in the germline V gene. The CDR3 DNA is TGCAGCGTGAGGGGACAGGCCGCGGGGAACACCTTC. Translating gives CSVRGQAAGNTF. Supplemented by reference TRBV29-1 and TRBJ1-2, the full variable domain reads SAVISQKPSRDICQRGTSLTIQCQVDSQVTMMFWYRQQPGQSLTLIATANQGSEATYESGFVIDKFPISRPNLTFSTLTVSNMSPEDSSIYLCSVRGQAAGNTFGSGTRLTVV.

In DNA form, the CDR3 reads TGTGCCAGCAGCTTCAACAGGGGAAGCCCTGAAGCTTTCTTT. It codes for CASSFNRGSPEAFF. This chain joins TRBV7-3 and TRBJ1-1; TRBD1 aligns across 7 bases. The CDR3 runs to 14 residues. CDR1 and CDR2 from the germline V gene are SGHTA and FQGTGA. V lost 3 bases to trimming and J lost 6 bases; unmatched junction nucleotides: 7.

This clone was recorded once. This chain joins TRBV3-1 (or the pseudogene TRBV3-2) and TRBJ1-5; weak D call: TRBD1 (5 bases). The CDR3 sequence is 14 residues long. In germline, CDR1 is LGHDT, CDR2 YNNKEL (reference sequence). Between the trimmed V and J ends, which lost 0 bases and 5 bases, there was a span of 8 bases. Written as DNA, the CDR3 is TGTGCCAGCAGCCAAGATGAGGGGCATCAGCCCCAGCATTTT. It specifies CASSQDEGHQPQHF.

The CDR3 nucleotides read TGTGCCAGCAGCTTGGGGGCCCTCACCTACAATGAGCAGTTCTTC. It translates to CASSLGALTYNEQFF. The gene calls are TRBV7-2 and TRBJ2-1, with D tentatively TRBD1 (6 bases). V was cut by 3 bases and J by 2 bases, with 11 bases left in between. This CDR3 is built from 15 residues. Germline CDR1 is SGHTA and CDR2 is FQGNSA.

The chain recombines TRBV7-6 with TRBJ1-1, with a possible D match to TRBD1 (5 bases). The CDR3 loop spans 16 amino acids. Trimming removed 5 bases from V and 0 bases from J, with 16 bases in between. CDR1 and CDR2 (germline): SGHVS, FNYEAQ. CDR3 nucleotide sequence: TGTGCCAGCAGCCCACCGCTGGGGGGGTTGAACACTGAAGCTTTCTTT. It encodes CASSPPLGGLNTEAFF.

This chain joins TRBV12-3 or TRBV12-4 and TRBJ2-3; the D gene is possibly TRBD2 (6 bases). The CDR3 loop spans 13 amino acids. V lost 2 bases, J lost 6 bases, and 9 bases lay in between. Here the CDR3 reads CASSLRGSDTQYF. DNA of the CDR3: TGTGCCAGCAGTTTACGGGGGTCTGATACGCAGTATTTT.

This chain connects TRBV2 to TRBJ2-7; D is perhaps TRBD1 or TRBD2 (5 bases each). CDR1 SNHLY and CDR2 FYNNEI come from the germline V gene. This CDR3 has 15 amino acids. V was trimmed by 1 base and J by 0 bases, leaving 10 bases between them. CDR3: CASSEGGTVSYEQYF. In DNA, the CDR3 is TGTGCCAGCAGTGAAGGAGGGACGGTCTCCTACGAGCAGTACTTC.

The J gene is TRBJ2-3, the V gene TRBV19; D is possibly TRBD2 (7 bases). V shed 0 bases and J shed 6 bases, with 31 bases lying between them. From germline, CDR1 is LNHDA and CDR2 SQIVND (reference sequence). CDR3 length: 21 amino acids. The CDR3 DNA reads TGTGCCAGTAGTATAGATCCGCCGCAATACGGGGGGCTATACCGAAGTGATACGCAGTATTTT. Its translation: CASSIDPPQYGGLYRSDTQYF.

The chain links TRBV18 to TRBJ1-1; D unclear. V shed 5 bases and J shed 4 bases, with 14 bases lying between them. The CDR3 totals 14 residues. Germline V gene sequence: CDR1 KGHSH, CDR2 LQKENI. CDR3 sequence reads: CASSFGEEGTEAFF. In DNA form, the CDR3 reads TGTGCCAGCTCATTTGGGGAGGAAGGCACTGAAGCTTTCTTT.

V usage is TRBV7-2 and J usage is TRBJ1-2; D is ambiguous. Germline loops: CDR1 SGHTA, CDR2 FQGNSA. The germline V and J ends were trimmed by 5 bases and 4 bases, with 17 bases remaining between them. This CDR3 is 15 amino acids long. The CDR3 is CASSPGRATFYGYTF. The CDR3 nucleotides read TGTGCCAGCAGCCCTGGCCGAGCCACCTTCTATGGCTACACCTTC.

The chain links TRBV7-2 to TRBJ1-2; 9 positions agree with TRBD1. This CDR3 comprises 13 residues. V dropped 5 bases and J dropped 5; count of bases not matched to a gene: 3. Germline V gene sequence: CDR1 SGHTA, CDR2 FQGNSA. The CDR3 region is CASSAGQGYGYTF. In DNA, the CDR3 is TGTGCCAGCAGCGCCGGACAGGGGTATGGCTACACCTTC.

V is TRBV19 and J is TRBJ1-5; no firm D call. The CDR3 spans 14 residues. CDR1 is LNHDA and CDR2 is SQIVND in the germline V gene (reference sequence). Trimming pared 3 bases from V and 6 bases from J, leaving 12 bases between. CDR3 sequence (DNA): TGTGCCAGTAGTATTAAATTGATGGGTCAGCCCCAGCATTTT. Residues: CASSIKLMGQPQHF.